These 18 T cell receptor beta chains originate from one sample sequenced in a study of T cell changes during pregnancy in multiple sclerosis. Profiling relied on immunoSEQ multiplex PCR, and the TCRdb table lists in-frame clones only, not all of them. This sample has approximately 34,000 clones, with 85% to 90% found just once. The input for sequencing was CD8+ T cells from peripheral blood mononuclear cells, taken after pregnancy. These TCRs come from a female donor with multiple sclerosis, enrolled in a pregnancy study.

This chain joins TRBV7-9 and TRBJ2-2; D is unresolved. V was clipped by 5 bases and J by 4 bases, with 11 bases between them. This CDR3 contains 14 residues. Germline V gene lookup returns CDR1 SEHNR and CDR2 FQNEAQ (reference sequence). This CDR3 reads CASSTYTGTGELFF. As DNA, the CDR3 is TGTGCCAGCAGCACCTATACCGGCACCGGGGAGCTGTTTTTT.

The rearrangement uses TRBV18 and TRBJ2-5; 8 bases align to TRBD2. The length of the CDR3 is 18 residues. J was trimmed by 5 bases and V by 1 base; bases with no gene match: 15. The V gene's germline CDR1 is KGHSH and CDR2 LQKENI. The CDR3 loop is CASSPQNGGGPGVETQYF. CDR3 coding DNA: TGTGCCAGCTCACCACAAAATGGCGGGGGGCCCGGCGTCGAGACCCAGTACTTC.

This clone was observed once. The rearrangement links TRBV6-4 to TRBJ1-6, with 7 bases lining up with TRBD1. This CDR3 spans 15 amino acids. V shed 6 bases and J 3 bases; nucleotides not matched to a gene: 5. CDR1 and CDR2 from the germline V gene are MRHNA and SNTAGT. CDR3: CASRPTGDYNSPLHF. In DNA form, the CDR3 reads TGTGCCAGCAGGCCCACAGGGGACTATAATTCACCCCTCCACTTT.

This clone was picked up one time. CDR3 amino acids: CASSLAWGGTGELFF. The CDR3 DNA sequence: TGTGCCAGCAGCTTAGCGTGGGGGGGTACCGGGGAGCTGTTTTTT. The chain has TRBV7-8 and TRBJ2-2; TRBD2 agrees at 7 bases. Germline loops: CDR1 SGHVS, CDR2 FQNEAQ. Trimming removed 0 bases from V and 5 bases from J; junction bases left unmatched: 3. This CDR3 region has 15 residues.

The chain joins TRBV2 to TRBJ2-7; D perhaps matches TRBD2 (8 bases). CDR3 length: 17 amino acids. Deletions cut 7 bases from V and 0 bases from J, with 22 bases between. Germline V gives CDR1 SNHLY, CDR2 FYNNEI. The CDR3 is CASKGQRGPLNSYEQYF. In DNA form, the CDR3 reads TGTGCCAGCAAGGGACAGCGGGGGCCCTTAAACTCCTACGAGCAGTACTTC.

V is TRBV27 and J is TRBJ2-2, with 10 bases that match TRBD1. The CDR3 runs to 14 residues. From germline, CDR1 is MNHEY and CDR2 SMNVEV (reference sequence). J was trimmed by 3 bases and V by 7 bases; bases with no gene match: 2. As DNA, the CDR3 is TGTGCCAGCATAGACAGGGGGCACACCGGGGAGCTGTTTTTT. Protein product: CASIDRGHTGELFF.

The chain uses TRBV10-3 and TRBJ1-1, with TRBD1 as a possible D gene (6 bases). The CDR3 has 13 residues. The germline V and J ends were trimmed by 6 bases and 2 bases, with 10 bases remaining between them. Looked up from germline, CDR1 is ENHRY and CDR2 is SYGVKD. CDR3 sequence: CAISGQTNTEAFF. For the CDR3, the DNA is TGTGCCATCAGCGGACAGACAAACACTGAAGCTTTCTTT.

The chain links TRBV27 to TRBJ2-6, with D possibly TRBD1 on 5 matching bases. CDR1 is MNHEY, CDR2 SMNVEV, per germline (reference sequence). This CDR3 region has 15 residues. The V end lost 6 bases, the J end lost 0 bases, and 9 bases lay between the germline ends. CDR3 sequence (DNA): TGTGCCAGCAGCCCCGACAGCTCTGGGGCCAACGTCCTGACTTTC. Translated, it gives CASSPDSSGANVLTF.

V is TRBV7-9 and J is TRBJ1-2, with D uncertain. CDR1 and CDR2 from the germline V gene are SEHNR and FQNEAQ (reference sequence). The CDR3 sequence is 14 residues long. V lost 8 bases to trimming and J lost 6 bases, with 19 bases between them. CDR3 residues: CASGNGLTPDGYTF. CDR3 DNA: TGTGCCAGCGGAAACGGACTTACCCCAGATGGCTACACCTTC.

The chain combines TRBV6-5 with TRBJ2-2; 13 positions match TRBD2. The germline V gene has CDR1 MNHEY and CDR2 SVGAGI. The CDR3 totals 15 residues. The junction had 3 bases not matched to a gene; V was cut back by 5 bases and J by 6 bases. The CDR3 coding sequence is TGTGCCAGCAGTCCAGGACTAGCGGGGGCCGGGGAGCTGTTTTTT. Its translation: CASSPGLAGAGELFF.

The genes are TRBV7-9 and TRBJ1-2; weak D call: TRBD1 (6 bases). The V and J ends lost 5 bases and 2 bases respectively, with 15 bases between them. CDR3 length: 15 amino acids. Germline CDR1 SEHNR, CDR2 FQNEAQ (reference sequence). CDR3 protein: CASSPEAGQNYGYTF. CDR3 DNA: TGTGCCAGCAGCCCTGAAGCCGGACAGAACTATGGCTACACCTTC.

The rearrangement joins TRBV15 to TRBJ1-2; perhaps TRBD1 as D (5 bases). CDR3 length: 15 residues. V was pared by 1 base and J by 4 bases, with 13 bases between. From germline, CDR1 is LNHNV and CDR2 YYDKDF (reference sequence). The CDR3 nucleotides are TGTGCCACCAGCAGAGGACAACAGGTCGTCTATGGCTACACCTTC. The encoded protein is CATSRGQQVVYGYTF.

The chain carries TRBV28 and TRBJ2-2, with a possible D match to TRBD1 (5 bases). Trimming stripped 3 bases from V and 1 base from J, with 6 bases between. The CDR3 runs 14 residues. Germline V gives CDR1 MDHEN, CDR2 SYDVKM. The CDR3 region has the DNA TGTGCCAGCAGTTTCAGGGAGAACACCGGGGAGCTGTTTTTT. Translation gives CASSFRENTGELFF. The variable domain in full, with the rest retrieved from reference TRBV28 and TRBJ2-2, is DVKVTQSSRYLVKRTGEKVFLECVQDMDHENMFWYRQDPGLGLRLIYFSYDVKMKEKGDIPEGYSVSREKKERFSLILESASTNQTSMYLCASSFRENTGELFFGEGSRLTVL.

The chain has TRBV19 and TRBJ2-7, with D tentatively TRBD1 (6 bases). V was shortened by 3 bases and J by 6 bases, with 15 bases between the two germline ends. The length of the CDR3 is 14 residues. Germline CDR1 is LNHDA and CDR2 is SQIVND (reference sequence). CDR3 nucleotides: TGTGCCAGTAGTATGCCGTGGACAGCGAGCGAGCAGTACTTC. It encodes CASSMPWTASEQYF.

The DNA of the CDR3 is TGCGCCAGCAGCCAAGATCTGCTGGCTCCCGTGAGCACAGATACGCAGTATTTT. Its protein product is CASSQDLLAPVSTDTQYF. This sequence joins TRBV4-1 and TRBJ2-3; no firm D call. With 0 bases removed from V and 0 bases from J, the gap between germline ends came to 16 bases. The CDR3 extends over 18 amino acids. Per germline, CDR1 MGHRA and CDR2 YSYEKL.

This sequence joins TRBV4-2 and TRBJ2-3; 12 bases align to TRBD2. There are 17 residues in the CDR3. Germline lookup yields CDR1 LGHNA and CDR2 YNFKEQ. J was trimmed by 4 bases and V by 4 bases; bases with no gene match: 9. CDR3 nucleotides: TGTGCCAGCAGCCCCAAGGGAAGACTAGCGGGGGCAGATACGCAGTATTTT. Translated: CASSPKGRLAGADTQYF.

The rearrangement joins TRBV6-4 to TRBJ2-3, with TRBD2 matching over 9 bases. Germline trimming cut 0 bases from V and 4 bases from J; bases unmatched to any gene: 8. Germline loops: CDR1 MRHNA, CDR2 SNTAGT. This CDR3 region has 17 residues. The CDR3 DNA follows: TGTGCCAGCAGTGACTCTCAGGGTAGCGGGGGCTCAGATACGCAGTATTTT. Translating gives CASSDSQGSGGSDTQYF.

The gene calls are TRBV7-2 and TRBJ2-1; 7 bases fit TRBD1. V gave up 4 bases and J gave up 6 bases; unmatched junction bases: 0. The CDR3 consists of 12 residues. Germline V gives CDR1 SGHTA, CDR2 FQGNSA. In DNA, the CDR3 is TGTGCCAGCAGCTGGGACAGCAATGAGCAGTTCTTC. The encoded protein is CASSWDSNEQFF.